This T cell receptor beta chain was captured by sequencing in a study of beta chain features in type 1 diabetes. Points from the study as a whole: Insertions were fewer and deletions more numerous at VDJ junctions in type 1 diabetes patients. TCRB repertoires of naive, central memory and Treg cells appeared more similar among patients than among healthy donors. Type 1 diabetes patients showed a moderate but significant shortening of TCRB CDR3s in all four CD4+ subsets.

The CDR3 has 13 amino acids. With V trimmed by 4 bases and J by 5 bases, 4 bases remained unmatched. CDR1 and CDR2 (germline): MDHEN, SYDVKM. This clone was recorded a few times. Its antigen is as yet unknown. Sampling consisted of one heparinised blood draw per donor, averaging around 120 mL. Sorting with CD45RO/CCR7/CD25/CD127/CD95/CD27 yielded naive, central memory, regulatory and stem-like memory CD4+ cells. Every isolated RNA sample was fully reverse transcribed, so sequencing captured expressed TCRB transcripts. Some clones are missing from TCRdb's copy, which holds only in-frame ones; the method was immunoSEQ multiplex PCR. Among roughly 290,000 clones, 15% were seen once, and the ten largest hold less than 0.02%.

The TCR comes from a man between 18 and 29 years old with type 1 diabetes. Sample: naive CD4+ T cells from blood. V usage is TRBV28 and J usage is TRBJ2-5, with TRBD2 identical over 7 bases. The CDR3: CASSSGGWETQYF. The CDR3 nucleotides read TGTGCCAGCAGTTCCGGGGGGTGGGAGACCCAGTACTTC.